Sequencing of this T cell receptor beta chain was carried out in a study of blood T cells in healthy people across ages. Overall study findings and caveats: A roughly linear age-dependent decrease characterized TCR beta diversity per million T cells. Estimates drawn from one million T cells were deemed to understate diversity. Greater diversity and more naive CD4+ cells were seen in long-lived donors than in aged donors.

The CDR3 is 14 amino acids. The germline gives CDR1 SEHNR, CDR2 FQNEAQ (reference sequence). With 4 bases removed from V and 7 bases from J, the gap between germline ends came to 16 bases. Drawing of peripheral blood yielded roughly 9.3 milliliters from each donor. Together with a sample-barcoded 5' primer, a J-beta primer mix was included in a second PCR lasting roughly 6 to 12 cycles. TCRdb re-called the 5' RACE reads with MiXCR, one entry per CDR3 protein. This table holds hundreds of thousands of distinct CDR3 sequences, 40% to 50% found once. To note about this clonotype: What it binds is not known.

This clonotype was sampled from a man aged 60 to 69 in good health. Material for sequencing was blood. V usage is TRBV7-9 and J usage is TRBJ1-2; D unresolved. The DNA of the CDR3 is TGTGCCAGCAGCTCCCTCGGCCATGGGGTTGGCTACACCTTC. It specifies CASSSLGHGVGYTF.